This entry lists 10 T cell receptor beta chains sequenced from one sample in a study of blood T cell repertoires in COVID-19. The table came from immunoSEQ multiplex PCR; TCRdb's copy has only in-frame clones and leaves some out. The sample contains 150,000 to 200,000 clones, around 90% of which appear only once. Sequencing used peripheral blood. These receptors were taken from a young man with acute or convalescent COVID-19.

This chain uses TRBV2 with TRBJ2-7; 16 bases line up with TRBD2. J was trimmed by 1 base and V by 6 bases; bases with no gene match: 9. This CDR3 has 18 residues. Germline V gene data show CDR1 as SNHLY and CDR2 as FYNNEI. CDR3 sequence reads: CASRAGTSGRGWSYEQYF. The CDR3 DNA sequence: TGTGCCAGCAGGGCCGGGACTAGCGGGAGGGGGTGGTCCTACGAGCAGTACTTC.

As DNA, the CDR3 is TGTGCCAGCAGCCCCAGGGGGCATTCGATGAACACTGAAGCTTTCTTT. Protein product: CASSPRGHSMNTEAFF. V and J are TRBV14 and TRBJ1-1; 8 bases align to TRBD1. Germline V CDR1 and CDR2: SGHDN, FVKESK. The CDR3 contains 16 residues. The ends lost 4 bases at V and 0 bases at J; junction bases unmatched: 7.

The rearrangement joins TRBV2 to TRBJ1-5, with 10 nucleotides matching TRBD1. This CDR3 is 15 amino acids long. V was clipped by 6 bases and J by 4 bases; unmatched bases: 6. Germline V gene data show CDR1 as SNHLY and CDR2 as FYNNEI. The CDR3 region has the DNA TGTGCCAGCAGGGACAGGGGGTTGCAAAATCAGCCCCAGCATTTT. It is translated as CASRDRGLQNQPQHF.

The chain is built from TRBV20-1 and TRBJ1-5; D may be TRBD1 (5 bases). Germline CDR1 and CDR2: DFQATT and SNEGSKA (reference sequence). The ends were cut back, 3 bases at V and 4 bases at J, with 16 bases in the middle. CDR3 length equals 15 residues. CDR3 nucleotide sequence: TGCAGTGCTAGTAAAGGTGGAGGGGTAAATCAGCCCCAGCATTTT. This gives the protein CSASKGGGVNQPQHF.

Worth noting for this clone: One end of the junction varies from germline; a read error may be responsible. The chain carries TRBV9 and TRBJ1-4; D uncertain. The CDR3 covers 17 residues. The germline V gene encodes CDR1 SGDLS and CDR2 YYNGEE. The CDR3 spells CASSVGTSASTNEKLFF. For the CDR3, the DNA is TGTGCCAGCAGCGTAGGAACCTCAGCTTCAACTAATGAAAAATTGTTTTTT.

The chain combines TRBV6-1 with TRBJ1-2, with D possibly TRBD1 on 6 matching bases. V was shortened by 2 bases and J by 5 bases, with 12 bases between the two germline ends. Germline CDR1 reads MNHNS; CDR2 reads SASEGT. CDR3 length equals 14 residues. The CDR3 DNA follows: TGTGCCAGCAGTGAATCTACAGGGTCGTATGGCTACACCTTC. As protein: CASSESTGSYGYTF.

This rearrangement joins TRBV11-2 to TRBJ2-7; TRBD1 matches at 8 bases. Germline CDR1 and CDR2: SGHAT and FQNNGV. V dropped 5 bases and J dropped 5; count of bases not matched to a gene: 11. CDR3 length: 15 residues. This CDR3 is CASSPLRQGSHEQYF. In nucleotides, the CDR3 is TGTGCCAGCAGCCCACTGAGACAGGGGTCCCACGAGCAGTACTTC. Looking up the rest from reference TRBV11-2 and TRBJ2-7 gives the full variable domain: EAGVAQSPRYKIIEKRQSVAFWCNPISGHATLYWYQQILGQGPKLLIQFQNNGVVDDSQLPKDRFSAERLKGVDSTLKIQPAKLEDSAVYLCASSPLRQGSHEQYFGPGTRLTVT.

The chain couples TRBV14 to TRBJ1-3; a weak D match, TRBD1 (5 bases). This CDR3 spans 14 amino acids. Germline CDR1 SGHDN, CDR2 FVKESK. V lost 5 bases and J 4 bases, leaving 12 bases between the germline ends. The CDR3 nucleotides read TGTGCCAGCAGCGACCGGGACTTCGGAAACACCATATATTTT. Amino acid sequence: CASSDRDFGNTIYF.

The chain couples TRBV5-1 to TRBJ1-1, with a tentative D call TRBD1 (6 bases). Trimming removed 1 base at V and 0 bases at J, with 7 bases between. In germline, CDR1 is SGHRS, CDR2 YFSETQ. The CDR3 contains 14 residues. CDR3 sequence (DNA): TGCGCCAGCAGCTTGCGGACAGTGAACACTGAAGCTTTCTTT. As protein: CASSLRTVNTEAFF.

The V and J genes are TRBV29-1 and TRBJ1-1, with D maybe TRBD1 (6 bases). CDR1 is SQVTM, CDR2 ANQGSEA, per germline. CDR3 size: 13 residues. Trimming stripped 7 bases from V and 3 bases from J, with 15 bases between. In DNA, the CDR3 is TGCAGCGGCATGCGGGGGCGGGACACTGAAGCTTTCTTT. The encoded protein is CSGMRGRDTEAFF.